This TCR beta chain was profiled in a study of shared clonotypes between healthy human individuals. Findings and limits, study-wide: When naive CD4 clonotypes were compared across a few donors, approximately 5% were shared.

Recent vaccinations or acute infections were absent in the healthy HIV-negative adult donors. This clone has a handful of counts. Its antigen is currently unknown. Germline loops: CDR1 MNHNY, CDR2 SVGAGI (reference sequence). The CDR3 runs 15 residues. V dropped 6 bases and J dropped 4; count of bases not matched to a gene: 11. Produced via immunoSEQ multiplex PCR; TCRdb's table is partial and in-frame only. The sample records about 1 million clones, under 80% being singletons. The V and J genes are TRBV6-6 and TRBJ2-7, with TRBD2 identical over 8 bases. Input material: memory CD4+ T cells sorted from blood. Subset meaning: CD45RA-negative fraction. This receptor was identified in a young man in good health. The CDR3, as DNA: TGTGCCAGCAGCCCCAGAAGTAGCGGGAAGTACGAGCAGTACTTC. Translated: CASSPRSSGKYEQYF.